This TCR beta chain was identified during a study of T cells in Graves' hyperthyroidism and ophthalmopathy. RNA transcripts gave rise to amplified TCR beta CDR3 regions. In the first-round RT-PCR of the TCR CDR3, the HTBI primer set was used. TCRdb re-derived calls from the multiplex PCR reads in MiXCR, one entry per CDR3 protein. Here the sample spans roughly 710,000 distinct CDR3 sequences, 35% being singletons. Findings and limits, study-wide: Peripheral blood also featured most of the thyroid clonotypes expanded above 0.001. Ophthalmopathy was predicted by the model a median of roughly 6.7 months ahead of onset.

Deletions cut 4 bases from V and 6 bases from J, with 15 bases between. The CDR3 contains 14 residues. Lactation, pregnancy, other autoimmune disease or uncontrolled infection led to exclusion of patients. There are a few counts of this clonotype. Its matching antigen is unknown. The sample comprised blood. The rearrangement uses TRBV12-3 or TRBV12-4 and TRBJ1-2, with a tentative D call TRBD1 (5 bases). The receptor was derived from a woman in her thirties or forties with Graves' hyperthyroidism. This CDR3 is CASSYLQGNHGYTF. The DNA for the CDR3 is TGTGCCAGCAGTTATCTGCAGGGAAACCATGGCTACACCTTC.